The next 16 T cell receptor beta chains were all read from a single sample in a study of PD-1 blockade in classical Hodgkin lymphoma. Each and every patient relapsed after autologous stem cell transplantation, and patients got differing brentuximab vedotin exposure. The method was immunoSEQ multiplex PCR; TCRdb's version includes in-frame clones alone and lacks a portion of them. The sample includes about 36,000 clones, 69% of them seen just once. The sample consisted of peripheral blood mononuclear cells (PBMCs), taken before the second cycle of nivolumab. The receptor set was obtained from a human donor with classical Hodgkin lymphoma.

Only a few counts were recorded for this clone. The gene calls are TRBV4-1 and TRBJ2-5, with D uncertain. The CDR3 runs 16 residues. CDR1 and CDR2 (germline): MGHRA, YSYEKL. The germline V and J ends were trimmed by 1 base and 1 base, with 13 bases remaining between them. Here the CDR3 DNA reads TGCGCCAGCAGCCAAGGGGTACTCCCGGGCCAAGAGACCCAGTACTTC. The encoded protein is CASSQGVLPGQETQYF.

CDR3 residues: CASSILPLYEQYF. CDR3 sequence (DNA): TGTGCCAGCAGCATTCTTCCGTTATACGAGCAGTACTTC. The chain has TRBV7-3 and TRBJ2-7; the D is unclear. Per germline, CDR1 SGHTA and CDR2 FQGTGA. This CDR3 comprises 13 residues. V lost 5 bases to trimming and J lost 4 bases, with 12 bases between them.

V usage is TRBV2 and J usage is TRBJ1-2; TRBD1 aligns across 7 bases. Per the germline V gene, CDR1 is SNHLY and CDR2 is FYNNEI. With V trimmed by 4 bases and J by 4 bases, 3 bases remained unmatched. The CDR3 sequence is 13 residues long. In DNA, the CDR3 is TGTGCCAGCAGTGGACAGGGCATCTATGGCTACACCTTC. Translating it yields CASSGQGIYGYTF.

This rearrangement joins TRBV10-2 to TRBJ1-1; 8 nucleotides agree with TRBD1. With 3 bases clipped from V and 5 bases from J, the junction kept 8 bases outside the gene matches. This CDR3 is built from 15 residues. Germline CDR1 is WSHSY and CDR2 is SAAADI. This CDR3 is CASSDPGQGVTEAFF. The CDR3 DNA follows: TGCGCCAGCAGTGATCCTGGACAGGGAGTAACTGAAGCTTTCTTT.

The V and J genes are TRBV6-5 and TRBJ2-2; D perhaps matches TRBD2 (5 bases). The CDR3 has 11 amino acids. V lost 7 bases, J lost 7 bases, and 7 bases lay in between. Looked up from germline, CDR1 is MNHEY and CDR2 is SVGAGI. The CDR3 protein is CASKRDGELFF. The CDR3, as DNA: TGTGCCAGCAAACGGGACGGGGAGCTGTTTTTT.

This clone showed up just a few times. V usage is TRBV18 and J usage is TRBJ1-1; no definite D call. V lost 3 bases, J lost 10 bases, and 12 bases lay in between. The CDR3 totals 12 residues. Per the germline V gene, CDR1 is KGHSH and CDR2 is LQKENI. The CDR3 loop is CASSPVPELAFF. The CDR3 bases are TGTGCCAGCTCACCGGTCCCTGAGCTAGCTTTCTTT.

A note on this clone: Other DNA sequences of this sample code for an identical CDR3. The chain joins TRBV5-1 to TRBJ1-4, with D possibly being TRBD1 (6 bases). The CDR3 covers 15 residues. V lost 2 bases to trimming and J lost 0 bases, with 8 bases between them. Germline values: CDR1 SGHRS, CDR2 YFSETQ. The CDR3 loop is CASSLGQTTNEKLFF. The CDR3, as DNA: TGCGCCAGCAGCTTAGGACAGACAACTAATGAAAAACTGTTTTTT.

The rearrangement uses TRBV6-6 and TRBJ2-3, with a possible D match to TRBD1 (5 bases). Per germline, CDR1 MNHNY and CDR2 SVGAGI (reference sequence). V was pared by 6 bases and J by 0 bases, with 13 bases between. CDR3 size: 15 residues. The CDR3, as DNA: TGTGCCAGCAGATCACAGGACGCTAGCACAGATACGCAGTATTTT. Protein sequence: CASRSQDASTDTQYF.

This clone appeared a single time. The chain combines TRBV6-6 with TRBJ1-2, with TRBD1 matching over 8 bases. Trimming removed 6 bases from V and 8 bases from J; junction bases left unmatched: 14. Per the germline V gene, CDR1 is MNHNY and CDR2 is SVGAGI (reference sequence). This CDR3 spans 15 amino acids. CDR3 in amino acids: CASSRQGSQGGGYTF. CDR3 coding DNA: TGTGCCAGCAGCAGACAGGGGTCCCAGGGAGGCGGCTACACCTTC.

This clone was picked up one time. The rearrangement joins TRBV7-9 to TRBJ1-1; 8 bases align to TRBD1. Germline CDR1 and CDR2: SEHNR and FQNEAQ (reference sequence). There are 16 residues in the CDR3. With V trimmed by 5 bases and J by 4 bases, 12 bases remained unmatched. CDR3 nucleotides: TGTGCCAGCAGCCCGCAGGGGGCGAGAAGTGGCACTGAAGCTTTCTTT. Translated: CASSPQGARSGTEAFF.

A remark on this clone: Other nucleotide sequences in the sample specify the same CDR3. The chain couples TRBV9 to TRBJ1-4, with 7 bases aligning to TRBD1. Germline V gene lookup returns CDR1 SGDLS and CDR2 YYNGEE. The CDR3 runs 15 residues. The V and J ends lost 3 bases and 0 bases, in that order; junction bases with no gene match: 2. The CDR3 region is CASSEQGATNEKLFF. As DNA, the CDR3 is TGTGCCAGCAGCGAGCAGGGGGCAACTAATGAAAAACTGTTTTTT.

The rearrangement links TRBV9 to TRBJ1-4, with D unclear. V shed 2 bases and J shed 6 bases, with 11 bases lying between them. Looked up from germline, CDR1 is SGDLS and CDR2 is YYNGEE. The CDR3 extends over 14 amino acids. CDR3 coding DNA: TGTGCCAGCAGCGTTCGGGGTTATGATGAAAAACTGTTTTTT. This sequence encodes CASSVRGYDEKLFF.

This clone was seen a few times. The chain recombines TRBV18 with TRBJ1-6; D is ambiguous. The V gene's germline CDR1 is KGHSH and CDR2 LQKENI. The CDR3 contains 14 residues. Trimming pared 4 bases from V and 7 bases from J, leaving 11 bases between. CDR3 bases: TGTGCCAGCTCACAGGAGGGAGGAAATTCACCCCTCCACTTT. Translated: CASSQEGGNSPLHF.

This clone was counted a few times. V and J are TRBV11-2 and TRBJ1-6; D not resolved. CDR1 SGHAT and CDR2 FQNNGV come from the germline V gene. V lost 3 bases, J lost 2 bases, and 17 bases lay in between. The CDR3 runs 18 residues. Here the CDR3 DNA reads TGTGCCAGCAGCTTTAACTCCCGGGGTTTGGCCTATAATTCACCCCTCCACTTT. Translated, it gives CASSFNSRGLAYNSPLHF.

The rearrangement links TRBV19 to TRBJ1-2, with a weak D call TRBD1 (5 bases). The length of the CDR3 is 15 residues. V was shortened by 5 bases and J by 8 bases, with 21 bases between the two germline ends. Germline V gives CDR1 LNHDA, CDR2 SQIVND (reference sequence). The CDR3: CASSPQGLFRSGYTF. The CDR3, as DNA: TGTGCCAGTAGTCCTCAGGGTCTTTTTCGCTCGGGCTACACCTTC. Full variable domain (outside the CDR3, taken from reference TRBV19 and TRBJ1-2): DGGITQSPKYLFRKEGQNVTLSCEQNLNHDAMYWYRQDPGQGLRLIYYSQIVNDFQKGDIAEGYSVSREKKESFPLTVTSAQKNPTAFYLCASSPQGLFRSGYTFGSGTRLTVV.

The count of this clone is one. The chain employs TRBV2 and TRBJ1-5, with TRBD1 matching 12 bases. Trimming removed 7 bases from V and 4 bases from J; junction bases left unmatched: 5. The CDR3 loop spans 15 amino acids. Germline V CDR1 and CDR2: SNHLY, FYNNEI. The CDR3 coding sequence is TGTGCCAGCACCCCGGGACAGGGGGCGAATCAGCCCCAGCATTTT. It encodes CASTPGQGANQPQHF.